A single sample gave rise to the 29 T cell receptor beta chains below, sequenced in a study of T-cell memory formation after mild COVID-19. TCRdb independently ran MiXCR on the 5' RACE reads; one entry per CDR3 protein. The table records under 300,000 distinct CDR3 sequences, 8% to 10% of them present only once. The specimen sequenced was PBMCs or a T cell subset sorted from them (not recorded which). All receptors come from a man between 18 and 29 years old who had mild COVID-19 (a few samples of this study predate the infection). Cell type and time point are not known.

This clonotype was counted ten times or more. The gene calls are TRBV5-1 and TRBJ2-1, with a tentative D call TRBD1 (5 bases). This CDR3 region has 13 residues. V was pared by 6 bases and J by 5 bases, with 12 bases between. CDR1 is SGHRS and CDR2 is YFSETQ in the germline V gene. The CDR3 DNA reads as TGCGCCAGCAACACCCAACAGGACAATGAGCAGTTCTTC. Protein: CASNTQQDNEQFF.

This clonotype was recorded a few times. This sequence joins TRBV28 and TRBJ2-7; D is possibly TRBD1 (6 bases). The CDR3 spans 14 residues. CDR1 and CDR2 from the germline V gene are MDHEN and SYDVKM. Trimming stripped 4 bases from V and 1 base from J, with 11 bases between. CDR3 in amino acids: CASSSPGQSYEQYV. As DNA, the CDR3 is TGTGCCAGCAGTTCCCCAGGACAGTCCTACGAGCAGTACGTC.

This chain links TRBV7-9 with TRBJ1-1; no definite D call. Per the germline V gene, CDR1 is SEHNR and CDR2 is FQNEAQ (reference sequence). V dropped 3 bases and J dropped 4 bases, with 9 bases sitting between them. The CDR3 length is 13 residues. The CDR3 nucleotides are TGTGCCAGCAGCTTCGACGCCCTCACTGAAGCTTTCTTT. Translated, it gives CASSFDALTEAFF.

This clonotype has just a few counts. The rearrangement links TRBV5-1 to TRBJ1-3, with D hard to call. Germline CDR1 reads SGHRS; CDR2 reads YFSETQ. This CDR3 comprises 14 residues. V was trimmed by 0 bases and J by 2 bases, leaving 6 bases between them. CDR3 loop: CASSLESPGNTIYF. The CDR3 nucleotides read TGCGCCAGCAGCTTGGAATCCCCTGGAAACACCATATATTTT.

This clonotype was seen at least ten times. The CDR3 sequence: CASSPGGAGNQPQHF. The DNA of the CDR3 is TGTGCCAGCAGCCCAGGGGGCGCGGGCAATCAGCCCCAGCATTTT. The chain employs TRBV7-2 and TRBJ1-5, with 8 bases fitting TRBD1. With 5 bases clipped from V and 2 bases from J, the junction kept 5 bases outside the gene matches. This CDR3 is 15 amino acids long. CDR1 is SGHTA, CDR2 FQGNSA, per germline.

This sequence joins TRBV4-3 and TRBJ1-4; possible D gene TRBD1, 5 bases. Trimming removed 0 bases at V and 4 bases at J, with 9 bases between. The CDR3 is made up of 15 amino acids. Looked up from germline, CDR1 is LGHNA and CDR2 is YSLEER. The CDR3 region is CASSQERGFNEKLFF. CDR3 DNA: TGCGCCAGCAGCCAAGAACGGGGCTTTAATGAAAAACTGTTTTTT.

The table lists this clonotype with a few counts. The chain joins TRBV3-2 to TRBJ1-6. TRBV3-2 is classified as a pseudogene. The CDR3 runs to 15 residues. CDR3 residues: CASSQSRAQSSPLHF. The CDR3 nucleotides read TGTGCCAGCAGCCAGAGTCGGGCCCAAAGTTCACCCCTCCACTTT.

Many counts were recorded for this clonotype. This chain joins TRBV5-1 and TRBJ2-1; 9 nucleotides agree with TRBD2. Germline V gene sequence: CDR1 SGHRS, CDR2 YFSETQ. Trimming at V came to 2 bases and at J to 6 bases, leaving 3 bases not matched to a gene. The CDR3 length is 14 residues. The CDR3 coding sequence is TGCGCCAGCAGCTTAGCGGGGGGAATCAATGAGCAGTTCTTC. It codes for CASSLAGGINEQFF.

This clonotype appeared a few times. The chain is built from TRBV3-1 and TRBJ1-1; unclear D gene. Germline V gene data show CDR1 as LGHDT and CDR2 as YNNKEL (reference sequence). The CDR3 has 15 residues. Trimming removed 2 bases from V and 1 base from J, with 11 bases in between. CDR3 in DNA: TGTGCCAGCAGCCAAAGGCTGACGGGGAACACTGAAGCTTTCTTT. Translation gives CASSQRLTGNTEAFF.

In this sample, this clonotype turned up many times. CDR3 amino acids: CASSPRSQGPTDTQYF. The CDR3 bases are TGTGCCAGCAGCCCCCGGAGCCAGGGTCCCACAGATACGCAGTATTTT. The chain recombines TRBV7-2 with TRBJ2-3, with D maybe TRBD1 (5 bases). Per germline, CDR1 SGHTA and CDR2 FQGNSA. Deletions cut 5 bases from V and 2 bases from J, with 17 bases between. This CDR3 comprises 16 residues.

This clonotype showed up just a few times. CDR3 sequence: CATSDVGTQETQYF. CDR3 DNA sequence: TGTGCCACCAGTGATGTAGGTACCCAAGAGACCCAGTACTTC. V is TRBV24-1 and J is TRBJ2-5, with D hard to call. This CDR3 has 14 residues. In germline, CDR1 is KGHDR, CDR2 SFDVKD. Trimming took 3 bases from V and 1 from J, leaving 8 bases between them.

This clonotype was observed a handful of times. The chain has TRBV7-3 and TRBJ2-3; 13 nucleotides align to TRBD2. V lost 3 bases, J lost 2 bases, and 5 bases stayed unmatched. Germline loops: CDR1 SGHTA, CDR2 FQGTGA. The CDR3 totals 17 residues. The CDR3 DNA sequence: TGTGCCAGCAGCTTCCGACTAGCGGGGGGCAACACAGATACGCAGTATTTT. Amino acids: CASSFRLAGGNTDTQYF.

J is TRBJ1-6 and V is TRBV27; D not resolved. Looked up from germline, CDR1 is MNHEY and CDR2 is SMNVEV (reference sequence). The CDR3 runs to 15 residues. The germline V and J ends were trimmed by 2 bases and 6 bases, with 11 bases remaining between them. DNA for the CDR3: TGTGCCAGCAGTTTACAGATTTTTGGTAATTCACCCCTCCACTTT. This codes for CASSLQIFGNSPLHF.

This clonotype was picked up a small number of times. V gene TRBV20-1 combines with J gene TRBJ2-6; 9 nucleotides line up with TRBD1. V shed 1 base, J shed 1 base, and the junction held 5 bases outside the gene matches. CDR3 length: 17 amino acids. CDR1 and CDR2 from the germline V gene are DFQATT and SNEGSKA (reference sequence). CDR3 in amino acids: CSARGGTGYSGANVLTF. DNA of the CDR3: TGCAGTGCTAGAGGGGGGACAGGGTATTCTGGGGCCAACGTCCTGACTTTC.

This CDR3 reads CASSLEGPSNQPQHF. The CDR3 DNA sequence: TGTGCCAGCAGCTTAGAAGGCCCCAGCAATCAGCCCCAGCATTTT. The chain is built from TRBV7-8 and TRBJ1-5, with D unclear. Germline V gives CDR1 SGHVS, CDR2 FQNEAQ. Trimming removed 1 base from V and 1 base from J, with 8 bases in between. This CDR3 is 15 amino acids long.

The sample holds many counts of this clonotype. The J gene is TRBJ1-4, the V gene TRBV27; the match to TRBD1 covers 8 bases. Per germline, CDR1 MNHEY and CDR2 SMNVEV (reference sequence). CDR3 size: 16 residues. V lost 4 bases and J lost 11; bases outside the gene matches: 15. The CDR3 loop is CASSSTLLGTGQKLFF. As DNA, the CDR3 is TGTGCCAGCAGTTCCACCCTTCTGGGGACAGGTCAGAAACTGTTTTTT. Supplemented by reference TRBV27 and TRBJ1-4, the full variable domain reads EAQVTQNPRYLITVTGKKLTVTCSQNMNHEYMSWYRQDPGLGLRQIYYSMNVEVTDKGDVPEGYKVSRKEKRNFPLILESPSPNQTSLYFCASSSTLLGTGQKLFFGSGTQLSVL.

V gene TRBV18 combines with J gene TRBJ1-2; 8 positions match TRBD1. Germline CDR1 reads KGHSH; CDR2 reads LQKENI. With V trimmed by 3 bases and J by 0 bases, 0 bases remained unmatched. The CDR3 length is 14 residues. DNA of the CDR3: TGTGCCAGCTCACCGGGACAGGCTAACTATGGCTACACCTTC. Protein product: CASSPGQANYGYTF.

The V and J genes are TRBV5-1 and TRBJ1-1; no definite D call. The CDR3 is 12 residues long. V lost 4 bases to trimming and J lost 8 bases, with 12 bases between them. Germline-derived CDR1 and CDR2 are SGHRS and YFSETQ. CDR3 region: CASSPGGREAFF. The CDR3 region has the DNA TGCGCCAGCAGCCCAGGAGGGAGGGAAGCTTTCTTT.

The rearrangement uses TRBV3-1 and TRBJ1-5, with D unclear. This CDR3 comprises 14 residues. CDR1 is LGHDT, CDR2 YNNKEL, per germline (reference sequence). The V gene lost 2 bases and the J gene lost 3 bases, with 8 bases spanning the gap. CDR3 region: CASSQFGPNQPQHF. In nucleotides, the CDR3 is TGTGCCAGCAGCCAATTCGGACCCAATCAGCCCCAGCATTTT.

This clonotype was counted only a few times. V is TRBV19 and J is TRBJ2-1, with a weak D call TRBD2 (5 bases). The germline CDR1 and CDR2 sequences are LNHDA and SQIVND (reference sequence). V lost 10 bases to trimming and J lost 10 bases, with 14 bases between them. This CDR3 is 11 amino acids long. The CDR3 DNA reads as TGTGCCACTGGCTCGTGGGAGGAGCAGTTCTTC. The encoded protein is CATGSWEEQFF.

This chain connects TRBV7-2 to TRBJ1-2; 10 nucleotides agree with TRBD1. The CDR3 length is 14 residues. The J segment lost 8 bases and the V segment lost 5 bases, leaving 8 bases of the junction unmatched. CDR1 SGHTA and CDR2 FQGNSA come from the germline V gene. The CDR3 coding sequence is TGTGCCAGCAGCCCCGGACAGGGGGGGGGCGGCTACACCTTC. It is translated as CASSPGQGGGGYTF.

The V call is TRBV4-1, the J call TRBJ2-7; TRBD2 matches 9 bases. This CDR3 spans 16 amino acids. J was trimmed by 0 bases and V by 0 bases; bases with no gene match: 3. Germline assignment: CDR1 MGHRA and CDR2 YSYEKL. The chain's CDR3 is CASSQDMRGGSYEQYF. The CDR3 coding sequence is TGCGCCAGCAGCCAAGATATGCGGGGGGGCTCCTACGAGCAGTACTTC.

The rearrangement joins TRBV5-1 to TRBJ2-3, with D unclear. The V gene lost 0 bases and the J gene lost 4 bases, with 12 bases spanning the gap. Looked up from germline, CDR1 is SGHRS and CDR2 is YFSETQ. The CDR3 contains 15 residues. This chain's CDR3 is CASSLGSRSADTQYF. In DNA form, the CDR3 reads TGCGCCAGCAGCTTGGGATCCAGGAGCGCAGATACGCAGTATTTT.

This clonotype turned up a few times. The chain couples TRBV12-3 or TRBV12-4 to TRBJ1-5; 11 bases align to TRBD1. V lost 3 bases and J lost 2; bases outside the gene matches: 9. This CDR3 has 18 residues. This CDR3 reads CASSFRGQGVLGNQPQHF. CDR3 bases: TGTGCCAGCAGTTTTAGGGGACAGGGGGTTTTGGGCAATCAGCCCCAGCATTTT.

The V and J genes are TRBV12-3 or TRBV12-4 and TRBJ2-3, with 10 bases lining up with TRBD2. Unmatched junction bases numbered 7, after V lost 3 bases and J lost 7 bases. This CDR3 has 15 amino acids. Here the CDR3 reads CASSFIAGGGNTQYF. In nucleotides, the CDR3 is TGTGCCAGCAGTTTTATAGCGGGGGGTGGCAATACGCAGTATTTT.

The chain carries TRBV9 and TRBJ2-1; 8 bases are shared with TRBD1. With 0 bases clipped from V and 10 bases from J, the junction kept 6 bases outside the gene matches. CDR1 SGDLS and CDR2 YYNGEE come from the germline V gene. CDR3 length: 14 amino acids. The chain's CDR3 is CASSVATGVYEQFF. CDR3 bases: TGTGCCAGCAGCGTAGCGACAGGGGTGTACGAGCAGTTCTTC.

The sample holds a few counts of this clonotype. J is TRBJ1-2 and V is TRBV18; the D is unclear. The V end was cut by 5 bases, the J end by 2 bases, with 6 bases between. CDR1 and CDR2 from the germline V gene are KGHSH and LQKENI. CDR3 length: 12 residues. CDR3 amino acids: CASSRLNYGYTF. Written as DNA, the CDR3 is TGTGCCAGCTCAAGGCTGAACTATGGCTACACCTTC.

The chain couples TRBV10-3 to TRBJ2-1; maybe TRBD2 (6 bases). Germline V lookup: CDR1 ENHRY, CDR2 SYGVKD. The CDR3 totals 12 residues. Trimming removed 7 bases at V and 4 bases at J, with 8 bases between. CDR3: CAIKGLYNEQFF. Written as DNA, the CDR3 is TGTGCCATCAAGGGACTGTACAATGAGCAGTTCTTC.

This clonotype was detected only a few times. The chain joins TRBV7-9 to TRBJ2-1; D call uncertain. The germline V gene encodes CDR1 SEHNR and CDR2 FQNEAQ (reference sequence). V shed 2 bases and J shed 0 bases, with 8 bases lying between them. The CDR3 is 15 amino acids. This chain's CDR3 is CASSLSSTSYNEQFF. The CDR3 nucleotides are TGTGCCAGCAGCTTAAGCAGTACCTCCTACAATGAGCAGTTCTTC.